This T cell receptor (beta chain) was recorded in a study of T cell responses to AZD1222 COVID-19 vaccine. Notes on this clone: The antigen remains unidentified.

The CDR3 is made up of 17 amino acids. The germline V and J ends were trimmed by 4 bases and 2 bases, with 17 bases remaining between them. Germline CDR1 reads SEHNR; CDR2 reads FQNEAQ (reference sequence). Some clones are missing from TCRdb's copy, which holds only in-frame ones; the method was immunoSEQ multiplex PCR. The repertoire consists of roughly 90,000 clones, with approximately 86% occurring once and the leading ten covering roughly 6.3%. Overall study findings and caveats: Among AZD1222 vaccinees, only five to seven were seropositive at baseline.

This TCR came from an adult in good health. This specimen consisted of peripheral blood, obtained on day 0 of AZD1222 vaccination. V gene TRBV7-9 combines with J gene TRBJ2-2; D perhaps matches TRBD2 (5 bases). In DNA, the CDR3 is TGTGCCAGCAGCTCCTTCAAAGTCGGGATTAACACCGGGGAGCTGTTTTTT. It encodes CASSSFKVGINTGELFF. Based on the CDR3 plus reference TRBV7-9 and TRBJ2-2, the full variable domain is DTGVSQNPRHKITKRGQNVTFRCDPISEHNRLYWYRQTLGQGPEFLTYFQNEAQLEKSRLLSDRFSAERPKGSFSTLEIQRTEQGDSAMYLCASSSFKVGINTGELFFGEGSRLTVL.